This entry lists 24 T cell receptor beta chains sequenced from one sample in a study of early stage breast cancer tumors. Here immunoSEQ multiplex PCR was the method, and the copy in TCRdb shows in-frame clones only, minus some. Here the sample spans over a thousand clones, about 80% being singletons. Sequenced material: normal breast tissue next to the tumor. Receptors were obtained from a person aged 45-65 years with breast cancer.

The chain uses TRBV5-4 and TRBJ2-1; D is unclear. Trimming shortened V by 7 bases and J by 1 base, and 15 bases separated the two germline ends. CDR3 size: 15 residues. CDR1 and CDR2 from the germline V gene are SGHNT and YYREEE (reference sequence). CDR3 sequence: CASSDLEESYNEQFF. Here the CDR3 DNA reads TGTGCCAGCTCCGACCTAGAGGAGTCCTACAATGAGCAGTTCTTC.

The chain employs TRBV6-1 and TRBJ2-1, with D uncertain. Trimming pared 3 bases from V and 2 bases from J, leaving 11 bases between. Germline-derived CDR1 and CDR2 are MNHNS and SASEGT. The CDR3 sequence is 15 residues long. The CDR3 sequence: CASSEGGTAYNEQFF. The DNA of the CDR3 is TGTGCCAGCAGTGAGGGTGGAACGGCCTACAATGAGCAGTTCTTC.

The V gene is TRBV9, the J gene TRBJ1-1; D is perhaps TRBD1 (6 bases). Trimming pared 5 bases from V and 3 bases from J, leaving 14 bases between. CDR3 length: 14 residues. The germline CDR1 and CDR2 sequences are SGDLS and YYNGEE. This CDR3 reads CASRDVEGDTEAFF. The CDR3 bases are TGTGCCAGCAGGGATGTCGAGGGGGACACTGAAGCTTTCTTT.

There are a few counts of this clone. The gene calls are TRBV11-2 and TRBJ2-7; possibly TRBD2 for D (5 bases). The CDR3 has 12 residues. Germline V gives CDR1 SGHAT, CDR2 FQNNGV. Between the trimmed V and J ends, which lost 5 bases and 5 bases, there was a span of 10 bases. CDR3 sequence: CASSRGFDEQYV. The CDR3 DNA is TGTGCCAGCAGCCGGGGATTCGACGAGCAGTACGTC.

This clone was counted between two and nine times. This chain connects TRBV28 to TRBJ1-3; 7 nucleotides agree with TRBD1. Germline-derived CDR1 and CDR2 are MDHEN and SYDVKM. This CDR3 has 15 residues. V shed 2 bases, J shed 0 bases, and the junction held 1 base outside the gene matches. CDR3 residues: CASSLTGDSGNTIYF. In DNA form, the CDR3 reads TGTGCCAGCAGTTTAACAGGGGACTCTGGAAACACCATATATTTT. Combining the CDR3 with reference TRBV28 and TRBJ1-3 gives the whole variable domain DVKVTQSSRYLVKRTGEKVFLECVQDMDHENMFWYRQDPGLGLRLIYFSYDVKMKEKGDIPEGYSVSREKKERFSLILESASTNQTSMYLCASSLTGDSGNTIYFGEGSWLTVV.

The table lists this clone with a count of one. V usage is TRBV5-6 and J usage is TRBJ2-3; D call uncertain. V shed 3 bases and J shed 4 bases, with 6 bases lying between them. The germline V gene encodes CDR1 SGHDT and CDR2 YYEEEE. The CDR3 runs 12 residues. CDR3 sequence: CASSSNSDTQYF. As DNA, the CDR3 is TGTGCCAGCAGCTCTAACTCAGATACGCAGTATTTT. The full variable domain, in which reference TRBV5-6 and TRBJ2-3 provide the parts outside the CDR3, is DAGVTQSPTHLIKTRGQQVTLRCSPKSGHDTVSWYQQALGQGPQFIFQYYEEEERQRGNFPDRFSGHQFPNYSSELNVNALLLGDSALYLCASSSNSDTQYFGPGTRLTVL.

V and J are TRBV5-6 and TRBJ2-7; D possibly matches TRBD1 or TRBD2 (6 bases each). This CDR3 contains 14 residues. Trimming left V 6 bases short and J 3 bases short, with 16 bases between. Germline V gene data show CDR1 as SGHDT and CDR2 as YYEEEE. As DNA, the CDR3 is TGTGCCAGCAAGCCGGGGGCGGCATTCTACGAGCAGTACGTC. It yields the protein CASKPGAAFYEQYV.

This chain joins TRBV28 and TRBJ1-5; D is ambiguous. CDR1 and CDR2 (germline): MDHEN, SYDVKM. Trimming shortened V by 4 bases and J by 7 bases, and 2 bases separated the two germline ends. The CDR3 has 10 amino acids. In nucleotides, the CDR3 is TGTGCCAGCAGTTCCCAGCCCCAGCATTTT. Protein sequence: CASSSQPQHF. The whole variable domain, remainder taken from reference TRBV28 and TRBJ1-5, is DVKVTQSSRYLVKRTGEKVFLECVQDMDHENMFWYRQDPGLGLRLIYFSYDVKMKEKGDIPEGYSVSREKKERFSLILESASTNQTSMYLCASSSQPQHFGDGTRLSIL.

This clone occurred a few times. The V call is TRBV5-4, the J call TRBJ2-3; TRBD2 matches 11 bases. Germline loops: CDR1 SGHNT, CDR2 YYREEE (reference sequence). J was trimmed by 14 bases and V by 3 bases; bases with no gene match: 17. This CDR3 has 16 residues. In nucleotides, the CDR3 is TGTGCCAGCAGCTCGGGCCTAGCGGGGGGTTCAGATACGAGGTATTTT. This gives the protein CASSSGLAGGSDTRYF.

The genes are TRBV28 and TRBJ1-4; TRBD1 might be the D (6 bases). Per the germline V gene, CDR1 is MDHEN and CDR2 is SYDVKM. The CDR3 covers 14 residues. Trimming stripped 7 bases from V and 6 bases from J, with 15 bases between. The CDR3 coding sequence is TGTGCCAGCATCCCGGGGGGGGGCTATGAAAAACTGTTTTTT. Protein: CASIPGGGYEKLFF.

V gene TRBV6-6 combines with J gene TRBJ1-1; D is uncertain. Germline V lookup: CDR1 MNHNY, CDR2 SVGAGI (reference sequence). The CDR3 length is 13 residues. The ends were cut back, 7 bases at V and 7 bases at J, with 16 bases in the middle. This CDR3 is CASNSAVGIEAFF. CDR3 coding DNA: TGTGCCAGCAACTCTGCTGTGGGGATTGAAGCTTTCTTT.

The chain joins TRBV2 to TRBJ1-3; maybe TRBD1 (6 bases). V was trimmed by 5 bases and J by 4 bases, leaving 12 bases between them. Germline CDR1 and CDR2: SNHLY and FYNNEI. This CDR3 contains 14 residues. The CDR3 region has the DNA TGTGCCAGCAGTTTACAGGGATCCGGAAACACCATATATTTT. It encodes CASSLQGSGNTIYF. The full variable domain, with the rest looked up from reference TRBV2 and TRBJ1-3, is EPEVTQTPSHQVTQMGQEVILRCVPISNHLYFYWYRQILGQKVEFLVSFYNNEISEKSEIFDDQFSVERPDGSNFTLKIRSTKLEDSAMYFCASSLQGSGNTIYFGEGSWLTVV.

The rearrangement links TRBV18 to TRBJ2-2, with 7 bases lining up with TRBD1. Per germline, CDR1 KGHSH and CDR2 LQKENI. Trimming removed 0 bases from V and 6 bases from J; junction bases left unmatched: 4. The CDR3 is 15 residues long. As DNA, the CDR3 is TGTGCCAGCTCACCACCGTTCCAGGGGGCCGGGGAGCTGTTTTTT. The encoded protein is CASSPPFQGAGELFF.

The CDR3 here is CASKPQGAVTEAFF. The DNA for the CDR3 is TGCGCCAGCAAGCCACAGGGGGCGGTCACTGAAGCTTTCTTT. The chain has TRBV4-3 and TRBJ1-1, with 9 bases identical to TRBD1. V was clipped by 7 bases and J by 4 bases; unmatched bases: 7. The length of the CDR3 is 14 residues. CDR1 LGHNA and CDR2 YSLEER come from the germline V gene.

The chain couples TRBV21-1 to TRBJ2-1; the table assigns TRBD1, which was not confirmed against the DNA. TRBV21-1 is shown as a pseudogene. This CDR3 is 14 amino acids long. Here the CDR3 reads CASSKEHSHNEQFF. Written as DNA, the CDR3 is TGTGCCAGCAGCAAAGAGCACAGTCACAATGAGCAGTTCTTC.

The rearrangement links TRBV5-4 to TRBJ2-3, with TRBD2 matching 12 bases. V lost 4 bases to trimming and J lost 0 bases; unmatched junction nucleotides: 3. This CDR3 contains 16 residues. Germline lookup yields CDR1 SGHNT and CDR2 YYREEE (reference sequence). The CDR3 sequence: CASSEGTSGSTDTQYF. The CDR3, as DNA: TGTGCCAGCAGCGAGGGGACTAGCGGGAGCACAGATACGCAGTATTTT.

The chain employs TRBV2 and TRBJ2-2; D gene ambiguous. The CDR3 runs to 13 residues. Germline-derived CDR1 and CDR2 are SNHLY and FYNNEI. The V gene lost 2 bases and the J gene lost 5 bases, with 6 bases spanning the gap. For the CDR3, the DNA is TGTGCCAGCAGTGAAAGGCTGACCGGGGAGCTGTTTTTT. It translates to CASSERLTGELFF. The entire variable domain, with the rest obtained from reference TRBV2 and TRBJ2-2, is as follows: EPEVTQTPSHQVTQMGQEVILRCVPISNHLYFYWYRQILGQKVEFLVSFYNNEISEKSEIFDDQFSVERPDGSNFTLKIRSTKLEDSAMYFCASSERLTGELFFGEGSRLTVL.

This rearrangement joins TRBV14 to TRBJ2-3, with 9 bases fitting TRBD1. The CDR3 covers 15 residues. V shed 1 base, J shed 2 bases, and the junction held 1 base outside the gene matches. Germline V gene lookup returns CDR1 SGHDN and CDR2 FVKESK. The CDR3 spells CASSQGTGVTDTQYF. The CDR3 DNA is TGTGCCAGCAGCCAAGGGACAGGGGTCACAGATACGCAGTATTTT.

This clone was seen only once. The V gene is TRBV28, the J gene TRBJ2-7; weak D call: TRBD2 (5 bases). The germline gives CDR1 MDHEN, CDR2 SYDVKM. Trimming took off 7 bases at V and 6 bases at J, with 19 bases between the two ends. The CDR3 totals 14 residues. The CDR3 spells CASTPNEGIGEQYF. CDR3 nucleotides: TGTGCCAGCACCCCCAACGAGGGAATTGGCGAGCAGTACTTC.

This chain connects TRBV5-1 to TRBJ2-1, with unresolved D. With 0 bases removed from V and 9 bases from J, the gap between germline ends came to 7 bases. The CDR3 consists of 12 residues. The germline CDR1 and CDR2 sequences are SGHRS and YFSETQ. The CDR3 region is CASSLAVAEQFF. The CDR3 DNA follows: TGCGCCAGCAGCTTGGCCGTGGCTGAGCAGTTCTTC.

The chain couples TRBV19 to TRBJ2-7; 12 nucleotides match TRBD2. CDR3 length: 14 residues. Trimming took 5 bases from V and 6 from J; bases not matched to a gene: 5. CDR1 and CDR2 (germline): LNHDA, SQIVND (reference sequence). The CDR3 nucleotides read TGTGCCAGTAGTTGGACTAGCGGGACGTTCGAGCAGTACTTC. Translating it yields CASSWTSGTFEQYF.

The V gene is TRBV4-3, the J gene TRBJ1-4, with TRBD1 identical over 7 bases. The CDR3 is 17 amino acids. The germline CDR1 and CDR2 sequences are LGHNA and YSLEER. V lost 0 bases to trimming and J lost 8 bases; unmatched junction nucleotides: 12. This chain's CDR3 is CASSQESGRQGWEKLFF. The CDR3 coding sequence is TGCGCCAGCAGCCAAGAATCGGGGAGACAGGGATGGGAAAAACTGTTTTTT.

The chain is built from TRBV5-1 and TRBJ2-1; 7 bases are shared with TRBD2. V lost 3 bases, J lost 4 bases, and 10 bases stayed unmatched. Looked up from germline, CDR1 is SGHRS and CDR2 is YFSETQ. This CDR3 has 16 residues. CDR3 nucleotide sequence: TGCGCCAGCAGCTCCATAGCGGGCGGTACATACAATGAGCAGTTCTTC. Encoded protein: CASSSIAGGTYNEQFF.

The chain carries TRBV5-4 and TRBJ2-7, with no clear D. There are 14 residues in the CDR3. Trimming stripped 3 bases from V and 2 bases from J, with 12 bases between. Germline loops: CDR1 SGHNT, CDR2 YYREEE (reference sequence). The CDR3 sequence: CASSYIIETYEQYV. The CDR3 DNA reads TGTGCCAGCAGCTATATAATAGAGACCTACGAGCAGTACGTC.